This passage covers 32 T cell receptor beta chains from one sample sequenced in a study of neurological immune-mediated disorders. TCRdb re-derived calls from the 5' RACE reads in MiXCR, one entry per CDR3 protein. The table records under 85,000 distinct CDR3 sequences, more than 4.5% of them present only once. Material for sequencing was PBMCs. These receptors were collected from a human donor with multiple sclerosis. The donor label of this sample is uncertain.

In this sample, this clonotype turned up many times. The chain has TRBV25-1 and TRBJ1-1; maybe TRBD1 (5 bases). This CDR3 contains 13 residues. Looked up from germline, CDR1 is MGHDK and CDR2 is SYGVNS. V was shortened by 4 bases and J by 4 bases, with 10 bases between the two germline ends. The CDR3 loop is CASSGAGSTEAFF. The CDR3 nucleotides are TGTGCCAGCAGTGGAGCAGGGTCCACTGAAGCTTTCTTT.

This clonotype was seen at least ten times. V gene TRBV7-2 combines with J gene TRBJ2-5, with D perhaps TRBD1 or TRBD2 (6 bases each). This CDR3 has 15 amino acids. Trimming took off 1 base at V and 4 bases at J, with 13 bases between the two ends. Germline V lookup: CDR1 SGHTA, CDR2 FQGNSA. CDR3 protein: CASSLGGVTGETQYF. CDR3 in DNA: TGTGCCAGCAGCTTAGGGGGGGTGACAGGAGAGACCCAGTACTTC.

This clonotype has ten or more counts. The genes are TRBV20-1 and TRBJ2-1, with 10 bases identical to TRBD2. CDR1 is DFQATT, CDR2 SNEGSKA, per germline (reference sequence). This CDR3 comprises 15 residues. V lost 5 bases to trimming and J lost 13 bases; unmatched junction nucleotides: 17. The DNA for the CDR3 is TGCAGTGCTTTTTGGCGAAGCGGGGGGGCCTCGGGTCAGTTCTTC. Translation gives CSAFWRSGGASGQFF.

This clonotype was detected many times. The chain couples TRBV20-1 to TRBJ2-7; 8 nucleotides align to TRBD1. The V gene end was trimmed by 6 bases and the J gene end by 5 bases; junction bases not matched to a gene: 12. The CDR3 runs to 14 residues. CDR1 is DFQATT and CDR2 is SNEGSKA in the germline V gene (reference sequence). In DNA form, the CDR3 reads TGCAGTGCCCACAGGGGGTGGGAAACGGACGAGCAGTACTTC. This sequence encodes CSAHRGWETDEQYF.

This clonotype was recorded many times. This chain uses TRBV5-5 with TRBJ2-3; TRBD1 or TRBD2 may be the D gene (5 bases each). The CDR3 length is 18 residues. V was shortened by 0 bases and J by 1 base, with 18 bases between the two germline ends. Germline CDR1 and CDR2: SGHKS and YYEKEE (reference sequence). CDR3 in amino acids: CASSLVGTVALRTDTQYF. DNA for the CDR3: TGTGCCAGCAGCTTGGTGGGGACCGTCGCCCTTCGCACAGATACGCAGTATTTT. The variable domain in full, completed from reference TRBV5-5 and TRBJ2-3, reads DAGVTQSPTHLIKTRGQQVTLRCSPISGHKSVSWYQQVLGQGPQFIFQYYEKEERGRGNFPDRFSARQFPNYSSELNVNALLLGDSALYLCASSLVGTVALRTDTQYFGPGTRLTVL.

This clonotype was seen at least ten times. The CDR3 loop reads CSASEGINSPLHF. The CDR3 DNA follows: TGCAGTGCTAGTGAGGGCATTAATTCACCCCTCCACTTT. The chain carries TRBV20-1 and TRBJ1-6; D is unclear. The V end lost 3 bases, the J end lost 6 bases, and 9 bases lay between the germline ends. Germline CDR1 and CDR2: DFQATT and SNEGSKA (reference sequence). This CDR3 has 13 residues.

In this sample, this clonotype turned up many times. The CDR3 here is CASSLTTAQETQYF. CDR3 in DNA: TGCGCCAGCAGCCTCACGACGGCCCAAGAGACCCAGTACTTC. The chain carries TRBV5-1 and TRBJ2-5; D remains unclear. CDR1 SGHRS and CDR2 YFSETQ come from the germline V gene. CDR3 length equals 14 residues. The V end lost 4 bases, the J end lost 1 base, and 11 bases lay between the germline ends. The full variable domain, its missing parts supplied by reference TRBV5-1 and TRBJ2-5, is KAGVTQTPRYLIKTRGQQVTLSCSPISGHRSVSWYQQTPGQGLQFLFEYFSETQRNKGNFPGRFSGRQFSNSRSEMNVSTLELGDSALYLCASSLTTAQETQYFGPGTRLLVL.

The sample holds a few counts of this clonotype. The V call is TRBV20-1, the J call TRBJ1-2; D perhaps matches TRBD1 (6 bases). This CDR3 spans 13 amino acids. V was shortened by 5 bases and J by 4 bases, with 14 bases between the two germline ends. Germline-derived CDR1 and CDR2 are DFQATT and SNEGSKA (reference sequence). The CDR3, as DNA: TGCAGTGCTCCGACACAGGGAATCTATGGCTACACCTTC. Translating it yields CSAPTQGIYGYTF.

This clonotype qualifies as medium-sized (0.01 to 0.1%). The rearrangement links TRBV12-3 or TRBV12-4 to TRBJ2-1; 11 bases fit TRBD2. After removal of 5 bases from V and 7 bases from J, the junction contained 4 bases not matched to a gene. This CDR3 is 14 amino acids long. The CDR3 loop is CASSVTSGANEQFF. CDR3 nucleotides: TGTGCCAGCAGTGTGACTAGCGGGGCAAATGAGCAGTTCTTC.

This clonotype was found many times. J is TRBJ2-3 and V is TRBV27, with a tentative D call TRBD1 (6 bases). CDR1 MNHEY and CDR2 SMNVEV come from the germline V gene (reference sequence). Trimming took 5 bases from V and 2 from J, leaving 14 bases between them. The CDR3 runs to 15 residues. This CDR3 is CASSSPRTATDTQYF. CDR3 coding DNA: TGTGCCAGCAGTAGCCCAAGGACAGCCACAGATACGCAGTATTTT.

This clonotype was seen repeatedly, ten times or more. The chain recombines TRBV10-3 with TRBJ2-1, with D perhaps assigned TRBD1 or TRBD2 (5 bases each). Germline CDR1 ENHRY, CDR2 SYGVKD. V was pared by 4 bases and J by 4 bases, with 11 bases between. The CDR3 is 14 amino acids. This CDR3 reads CAISADGAYNEQFF. CDR3 nucleotide sequence: TGTGCCATCAGTGCCGACGGGGCTTACAATGAGCAGTTCTTC.

This clonotype was recorded at least ten times. This sequence joins TRBV12-5 and TRBJ2-3, with D tentatively TRBD2 (6 bases). CDR1 and CDR2 (germline): LGHNT, FRNRAP. Trimming took off 4 bases at V and 3 bases at J, with 11 bases between the two ends. The CDR3 has 14 residues. DNA for the CDR3: TGTGCTAGTGGTTCGTGGGACTTGACAGATACGCAGTATTTT. Translated: CASGSWDLTDTQYF.

This clonotype occurred many times. CDR3 DNA sequence: TGTGCCAGCAGATTGGGGGGGGGCGCTTACAATGAGCAGTTCTTC. As protein: CASRLGGGAYNEQFF. The V and J genes are TRBV27 and TRBJ2-1, with D perhaps matching TRBD2 (7 bases). Germline loops: CDR1 MNHEY, CDR2 SMNVEV (reference sequence). Trimming left V 6 bases short and J 4 bases short, with 16 bases between. This CDR3 has 15 residues.

This clonotype appeared once. CDR3 amino acids: CASSPAPGLSYGYTF. The CDR3 coding sequence is TGTGCCAGCAGCCCAGCCCCAGGATTAAGCTATGGCTACACCTTC. The chain couples TRBV7-8 to TRBJ1-2; D not certain. The CDR3 runs 15 residues. V shed 5 bases and J shed 4 bases, with 17 bases lying between them. The germline CDR1 and CDR2 sequences are SGHVS and FQNEAQ.

At least ten counts were recorded for this clonotype. The CDR3 region has the DNA TGCGCCAGCAGCTTGGGAGCAGGGGGCAAATCCTACGAGCAGTACTTC. Residues: CASSLGAGGKSYEQYF. This sequence joins TRBV5-1 and TRBJ2-7, with 8 bases lining up with TRBD1. Germline CDR1 and CDR2: SGHRS and YFSETQ. This CDR3 region has 16 residues. V shed 0 bases, J shed 1 base, and the junction held 6 bases outside the gene matches.

This clonotype was found many times. The chain has TRBV20-1 and TRBJ2-1, with 7 bases aligning to TRBD1. The CDR3 covers 16 residues. With V trimmed by 1 base and J by 3 bases, 9 bases remained unmatched. Germline V lookup: CDR1 DFQATT, CDR2 SNEGSKA (reference sequence). CDR3 in DNA: TGCAGTGCTAGAGCCCGGACAGGCGAGTACTACAATGAGCAGTTCTTC. Translating gives CSARARTGEYYNEQFF.

This clonotype was detected ten times or more. The chain couples TRBV7-9 to TRBJ1-1; TRBD1 might be the D (6 bases). V was clipped by 1 base and J by 4 bases, with 13 bases between them. This CDR3 has 15 residues. Germline CDR1 is SEHNR and CDR2 is FQNEAQ (reference sequence). CDR3 sequence (DNA): TGTGCCAGCAGCTTAGGGGCAGGGGCTCGCACTGAAGCTTTCTTT. This encodes CASSLGAGARTEAFF.

In this sample, this clonotype turned up many times. The V and J genes are TRBV20-1 and TRBJ2-7, with 11 positions matching TRBD1. The junction had 5 bases not matched to a gene; V was cut back by 1 base and J by 6 bases. The CDR3 has 14 residues. The germline V gene encodes CDR1 DFQATT and CDR2 SNEGSKA (reference sequence). The CDR3 sequence: CSARAGTGGAEQYF. Here the CDR3 DNA reads TGCAGTGCTAGAGCCGGGACAGGGGGAGCCGAGCAGTACTTC.

This clonotype was seen ten or more times. The chain employs TRBV20-1 and TRBJ2-6; TRBD2 aligns across 9 bases. Per the germline V gene, CDR1 is DFQATT and CDR2 is SNEGSKA (reference sequence). The junction had 7 bases not matched to a gene; V was cut back by 5 bases and J by 2 bases. The CDR3 runs to 16 residues. The CDR3 nucleotides are TGCAGTGCTGGCGGGGGGGTAAGGGCTGGGGCCAACGTCCTGACTTTC. Its translation is CSAGGGVRAGANVLTF.

This clonotype came up many times. The chain employs TRBV5-1 and TRBJ2-1; TRBD2 matches at 7 bases. The CDR3 sequence is 15 residues long. Losses at the gene ends were 4 bases for V and 13 bases for J; bases not matched to a gene: 17. The germline V gene has CDR1 SGHRS and CDR2 YFSETQ. Here the CDR3 DNA reads TGCGCCAGCAGCCCAGATGAGGAGCGGGGCCCCGCCCAGTTCTTC. Amino acids: CASSPDEERGPAQFF.

The genes are TRBV4-1 and TRBJ2-4; D may be TRBD1 or TRBD2 (5 bases each). The CDR3 spans 16 residues. V was clipped by 0 bases and J by 8 bases, with 17 bases between them. CDR1 and CDR2 (germline): MGHRA, YSYEKL. The CDR3 loop reads CASSQDVEGSWDIQYF. CDR3 nucleotides: TGCGCCAGCAGCCAAGATGTAGAGGGGAGTTGGGACATTCAGTACTTC.

The table lists this clonotype with many counts. V and J are TRBV20-1 and TRBJ1-6; possibly TRBD1 for D (5 bases). There are 15 residues in the CDR3. Germline V gene lookup returns CDR1 DFQATT and CDR2 SNEGSKA (reference sequence). Trimming removed 5 bases from V and 7 bases from J, with 18 bases in between. CDR3 residues: CSAPAGGERNSPLHF. CDR3 DNA sequence: TGCAGTGCTCCCGCCGGGGGGGAAAGGAATTCACCCCTCCACTTT.

In this sample, this clonotype turned up many times. CDR3 in amino acids: CASSDRDSLFPPQDTQYF. CDR3 DNA sequence: TGTGCCAGCAGCGACCGGGACAGCCTTTTCCCCCCACAAGATACGCAGTATTTT. V gene TRBV9 combines with J gene TRBJ2-3; the match to TRBD1 covers 7 bases. The germline gives CDR1 SGDLS, CDR2 YYNGEE. Unmatched junction bases numbered 18, after V lost 3 bases and J lost 5 bases. This CDR3 is built from 18 residues.

The table lists this clonotype with many counts. As DNA, the CDR3 is TGTGCCAGCAGCGGACAGGGTAGAGGCAGCGAGCAGTTCTTC. As protein: CASSGQGRGSEQFF. The V call is TRBV11-3, the J call TRBJ2-1; TRBD1 matches 8 bases. CDR1 is SGHNT and CDR2 is YENEEA in the germline V gene. This CDR3 spans 14 amino acids. The junction had 10 bases not matched to a gene; V was cut back by 5 bases and J by 10 bases.

This clonotype showed up many times. Here the CDR3 DNA reads TGTGCCAGCAGCCCGGGACCCTCTGGGGCCAACGTCCTGACTTTC. It yields the protein CASSPGPSGANVLTF. The gene calls are TRBV7-2 and TRBJ2-6; D tentatively fits TRBD1 or TRBD2 (5 bases each). CDR1 and CDR2 (germline): SGHTA, FQGNSA. Trimming took 5 bases from V and 0 from J, leaving 8 bases between them. This CDR3 has 15 amino acids. The full variable domain, with the rest looked up from reference TRBV7-2 and TRBJ2-6, is GAGVSQSPSNKVTEKGKDVELRCDPISGHTALYWYRQSLGQGLEFLIYFQGNSAPDKSGLPSDRFSAERTGGSVSTLTIQRTQQEDSAVYLCASSPGPSGANVLTFGAGSRLTVL.

This chain links TRBV6-4 with TRBJ2-1; possible D gene TRBD2, 6 bases. Between the trimmed V and J ends, which lost 3 bases and 4 bases, there was a span of 10 bases. This CDR3 has 14 amino acids. CDR1 is MRHNA and CDR2 is SNTAGT in the germline V gene. DNA for the CDR3: TGTGCCAGCAGTGAATCCAGCGGGTACAATGAGCAGTTCTTC. Residues: CASSESSGYNEQFF.

This clonotype was counted at least ten times. The chain couples TRBV5-1 to TRBJ2-1, with TRBD1 matching over 8 bases. Germline CDR1 and CDR2: SGHRS and YFSETQ. This CDR3 contains 14 residues. V gave up 0 bases and J gave up 9 bases; unmatched junction bases: 5. This chain's CDR3 is CASSLVQGAGEQFF. CDR3 bases: TGCGCCAGCAGCTTGGTGCAGGGGGCGGGTGAGCAGTTCTTC. Looking up the rest from reference TRBV5-1 and TRBJ2-1 gives the full variable domain: KAGVTQTPRYLIKTRGQQVTLSCSPISGHRSVSWYQQTPGQGLQFLFEYFSETQRNKGNFPGRFSGRQFSNSRSEMNVSTLELGDSALYLCASSLVQGAGEQFFGPGTRLTVL.

This clonotype was detected many times. V is TRBV5-6 and J is TRBJ2-3; D call uncertain. Germline V gene lookup returns CDR1 SGHDT and CDR2 YYEEEE. V was shortened by 4 bases and J by 6 bases, with 6 bases between the two germline ends. The CDR3 loop spans 11 amino acids. CDR3 coding DNA: TGTGCCAGCAGCACCGATGATACGCAGTATTTT. This codes for CASSTDDTQYF.

This clonotype was counted at least ten times. The chain carries TRBV20-1 and TRBJ2-7; D possibly matches TRBD1 or TRBD2 (5 bases each). This CDR3 contains 16 residues. Germline V lookup: CDR1 DFQATT, CDR2 SNEGSKA (reference sequence). V was trimmed by 0 bases and J by 2 bases, leaving 17 bases between them. CDR3 DNA: TGCAGTGCTAGAGATAGAAGGGGATGGGGACCCTACGAGCAGTACTTC. Residues: CSARDRRGWGPYEQYF.

This clonotype was seen many times. V is TRBV6-6 and J is TRBJ1-2; D may be TRBD1 (6 bases). Germline CDR1 reads MNHNY; CDR2 reads SVGAGI (reference sequence). The CDR3 consists of 14 residues. The V end lost 5 bases, the J end lost 8 bases, and 18 bases lay between the germline ends. This CDR3 reads CASSKDSTGRGYTF. CDR3 nucleotides: TGTGCCAGCAGTAAGGATTCGACAGGAAGGGGCTACACCTTC.

The table lists this clonotype with many counts. The genes are TRBV20-1 and TRBJ2-3; D gene ambiguous. V lost 3 bases to trimming and J lost 0 bases, with 10 bases between them. The CDR3 is 14 amino acids. Germline loops: CDR1 DFQATT, CDR2 SNEGSKA (reference sequence). CDR3 in amino acids: CSASSRTSTDTQYF. CDR3 coding DNA: TGCAGTGCTAGTTCCAGAACTAGCACAGATACGCAGTATTTT.

There are many counts of this clonotype. The genes are TRBV5-1 and TRBJ2-1; possibly TRBD2 for D (6 bases). V was pared by 0 bases and J by 5 bases, with 18 bases between. Germline V gene sequence: CDR1 SGHRS, CDR2 YFSETQ. The CDR3 is 17 amino acids. CDR3 nucleotide sequence: TGCGCCAGCAGCTTGGCCGGAGGGGCGGGGATAAACAATGAGCAGTTCTTC. This encodes CASSLAGGAGINNEQFF.